This T cell receptor (beta chain) was profiled in a study of shared clonotypes between healthy human individuals. Study-wide points: Sharing across four donors was highest in naive CD4 (around 5%) and lowest in memory CD8 (approximately 0.4%).

This CDR3 contains 14 residues. V shed 8 bases, J shed 5 bases, and the junction held 10 bases outside the gene matches. The germline V gene encodes CDR1 MNHEY and CDR2 SMNVEV (reference sequence). This clone has only one observation. The antigen is undetermined. Evenly divided among several immunoSEQ plates was the genomic DNA of each subset. Sequencing was performed with immunoSEQ multiplex PCR; in TCRdb, only in-frame clones are kept and a portion is missing. The sample has about 1.5 million clones; roughly 96% are singletons. The TCR comes from a man aged 25-40 years in good health. The chain recombines TRBV27 with TRBJ1-1; the match to TRBD1 covers 8 bases. Sequenced sample: naive CD4+ T cells sorted from blood. Subset described: CD45RA+ positively selected. The CDR3 DNA sequence: TGTGCCAGCCTTTTGGGCAGGGGGCGAACTGAAGCTTTCTTT. Protein: CASLLGRGRTEAFF.